This TCR beta chain was documented in a study of human T cells and chemical hapten exposure. Study details: Donors were sensitized with 2% DPC on the upper inner arm. Alopecia areata, totalis or universalis affected patients who were mostly female. Patch tests applied 0.01% DPC to the upper back and were scored after 6 days.

Germline assignment: CDR1 SQVTM and CDR2 ANQGSEA. Trimming removed 3 bases at V and 6 bases at J, with 12 bases between. The CDR3 has 13 amino acids. As for time point: patch test 3, about 24 weeks after DPC sensitization. The sample's treatment: therapeutic diphenylcyclopropenone sensitization with weekly scalp DPC. Patch tests were applied only after blood draws. This clonotype was found many times. MiXCR, applied by TCRdb to the RACE reads, yields one record per CDR3 protein. The data hold 95,000 to 150,000 distinct CDR3 sequences, with 10% to 12% observed a single time. This TCR was recovered from a woman aged 45-59 years with alopecia areata. Some clones in this sample may be carry-over from other donors' samples. The material sequenced was whole blood, taken in connection with sensitization to the hapten diphenylcyclopropenone (DPC). The chain carries TRBV29-1 and TRBJ2-4; the D gene is possibly TRBD1 (6 bases). CDR3 sequence: CSVELGRGNIQYF. CDR3 in DNA: TGCAGCGTTGAGCTAGGCAGGGGAAACATTCAGTACTTC.